Following are 23 T cell receptor beta chains from one sample sequenced in a study of blood T cell repertoires in COVID-19. Libraries were prepared by immunoSEQ multiplex PCR; TCRdb keeps only in-frame clonotypes and omits some of them. The table shows some 300,000 clones, with 88% occurring only once. Sequenced input: PBMCs or T cells enriched from blood (not recorded which). These receptor sequences come from a woman aged 55-75 years in a cohort exposed to, infected with or recovered from COVID-19 (not recorded which).

V is TRBV5-1 and J is TRBJ2-7; D remains unclear. This CDR3 has 13 residues. CDR1 is SGHRS and CDR2 is YFSETQ in the germline V gene. The V gene lost 0 bases and the J gene lost 1 base, with 5 bases spanning the gap. The CDR3 loop reads CASSLAPSYEQYF. The CDR3 DNA reads as TGCGCCAGCAGCTTGGCCCCGTCCTACGAGCAGTACTTC.

V is TRBV29-1 and J is TRBJ2-2; TRBD1 matches at 7 bases. Germline V gives CDR1 SQVTM, CDR2 ANQGSEA. V trimming: 3 bases; J trimming: 1 base; junction bases outside the gene matches: 11. This CDR3 spans 17 amino acids. CDR3 residues: CSVEGTVSGLNTGELFF. The CDR3 bases are TGCAGCGTTGAGGGGACAGTCTCTGGCCTGAACACCGGGGAGCTGTTTTTT.

J is TRBJ2-1 and V is TRBV2; weak D call: TRBD2 (6 bases). Germline CDR1 and CDR2: SNHLY and FYNNEI. This CDR3 contains 13 residues. Trimming cost V 1 base and J 13 bases, with 14 bases left between them. In nucleotides, the CDR3 is TGTGCCAGCAGTGAAGTGCGGGATGGGAATCAGTTCTTC. It encodes CASSEVRDGNQFF.

The chain recombines TRBV9 with TRBJ1-2, with D perhaps TRBD1 (5 bases). The CDR3 has 16 residues. Looked up from germline, CDR1 is SGDLS and CDR2 is YYNGEE. Trimming stripped 0 bases from V and 8 bases from J, with 20 bases between. DNA of the CDR3: TGTGCCAGCAGCGTAGATTTAGGGGCAGGGCCCTCCGGCTACACCTTC. This sequence encodes CASSVDLGAGPSGYTF.

V gene TRBV5-1 combines with J gene TRBJ1-4; no firm D call. This CDR3 spans 14 amino acids. CDR1 SGHRS and CDR2 YFSETQ come from the germline V gene. The germline V and J ends were trimmed by 0 bases and 8 bases, with 11 bases remaining between them. The CDR3 region is CASSLGGVGEKLFF. DNA of the CDR3: TGCGCCAGCAGCTTGGGGGGAGTAGGGGAAAAACTGTTTTTT.

The rearrangement links TRBV4-3 to TRBJ1-1; D perhaps matches TRBD1 (6 bases). Germline assignment: CDR1 LGHNA and CDR2 YSLEER. The CDR3 is 16 residues long. V was trimmed by 0 bases and J by 3 bases, leaving 14 bases between them. The DNA of the CDR3 is TGCGCCAGCAGCCAAGATAGTATAGGGGGGGACACTGAAGCTTTCTTT. Translation gives CASSQDSIGGDTEAFF.

The V call is TRBV9, the J call TRBJ2-7; the match to TRBD2 covers 10 bases. CDR3 length equals 15 residues. Losses at the gene ends were 0 bases for V and 7 bases for J; bases not matched to a gene: 7. CDR1 and CDR2 from the germline V gene are SGDLS and YYNGEE. CDR3: CASSVEGLAGAEQYF. The CDR3 DNA sequence: TGTGCCAGCAGCGTAGAGGGCCTAGCGGGAGCTGAGCAGTACTTC.

The rearrangement joins TRBV20-1 to TRBJ2-5; unclear D gene. V gave up 2 bases and J gave up 3 bases, with 4 bases separating them. The CDR3 extends over 11 amino acids. The germline V gene encodes CDR1 DFQATT and CDR2 SNEGSKA (reference sequence). The CDR3 DNA reads as TGCAGTGCTAGACGGGAAGAGACCCAGTACTTC. It codes for CSARREETQYF.

V and J are TRBV5-1 and TRBJ1-3; 7 bases map to TRBD1. J was trimmed by 0 bases and V by 1 base; bases with no gene match: 7. Germline-derived CDR1 and CDR2 are SGHRS and YFSETQ. This CDR3 contains 17 residues. In DNA, the CDR3 is TGCGCCAGCAGCTTGTTTCAGGGGGACCCCTCTGGAAACACCATATATTTT. This gives the protein CASSLFQGDPSGNTIYF. The variable domain in full, completed from reference TRBV5-1 and TRBJ1-3, reads KAGVTQTPRYLIKTRGQQVTLSCSPISGHRSVSWYQQTPGQGLQFLFEYFSETQRNKGNFPGRFSGRQFSNSRSEMNVSTLELGDSALYLCASSLFQGDPSGNTIYFGEGSWLTVV.

As DNA, the CDR3 is TGTGCCAGCAGCTTGGGACAGGGAACGGTAGGGAGTGGCTACACCTTC. It yields the protein CASSLGQGTVGSGYTF. This sequence joins TRBV7-8 and TRBJ1-2, with 9 nucleotides matching TRBD1. V lost 3 bases to trimming and J lost 7 bases; unmatched junction nucleotides: 12. The CDR3 runs to 16 residues. Germline loops: CDR1 SGHVS, CDR2 FQNEAQ.

The chain joins TRBV7-9 to TRBJ2-3, with TRBD1 matching over 11 bases. Trimming took 5 bases from V and 5 from J; bases not matched to a gene: 3. Germline CDR1 reads SEHNR; CDR2 reads FQNEAQ (reference sequence). This CDR3 comprises 14 residues. This CDR3 is CASSPGTGGDTQYF. The CDR3 coding sequence is TGTGCCAGCAGCCCAGGGACAGGGGGAGATACGCAGTATTTT. The full variable domain, completed using reference TRBV7-9 and TRBJ2-3, is DTGVSQNPRHKITKRGQNVTFRCDPISEHNRLYWYRQTLGQGPEFLTYFQNEAQLEKSRLLSDRFSAERPKGSFSTLEIQRTEQGDSAMYLCASSPGTGGDTQYFGPGTRLTVL.

The V call is TRBV28, the J call TRBJ2-5; 8 bases fit TRBD2. From germline, CDR1 is MDHEN and CDR2 SYDVKM. This CDR3 has 18 amino acids. V lost 1 base to trimming and J lost 5 bases; unmatched junction nucleotides: 15. CDR3: CASSLSGAREGRRETQYF. The CDR3, as DNA: TGTGCCAGCAGTTTATCCGGAGCTCGGGAGGGAAGGAGGGAGACCCAGTACTTC. The full variable domain, in which reference TRBV28 and TRBJ2-5 provide the parts outside the CDR3, is DVKVTQSSRYLVKRTGEKVFLECVQDMDHENMFWYRQDPGLGLRLIYFSYDVKMKEKGDIPEGYSVSREKKERFSLILESASTNQTSMYLCASSLSGAREGRRETQYFGPGTRLLVL.

This rearrangement joins TRBV4-1 to TRBJ2-2, with 11 bases aligning to TRBD1. The J segment lost 4 bases and the V segment lost 4 bases, leaving 2 bases of the junction unmatched. The CDR3 contains 15 residues. Per germline, CDR1 MGHRA and CDR2 YSYEKL. CDR3 in amino acids: CASSRGTGGTGELFF. CDR3 nucleotides: TGCGCCAGCAGCCGGGGGACAGGGGGCACCGGGGAGCTGTTTTTT.

This sequence joins TRBV5-4 and TRBJ2-1, with 7 positions matching TRBD2. The CDR3 spans 12 residues. V lost 7 bases to trimming and J lost 7 bases; unmatched junction nucleotides: 5. Germline lookup yields CDR1 SGHNT and CDR2 YYREEE (reference sequence). CDR3 loop: CASGEGMNEQFF. The CDR3 DNA reads as TGTGCCAGCGGGGAGGGAATGAATGAGCAGTTCTTC.

The J gene is TRBJ1-1, the V gene TRBV20-1, with D tentatively TRBD1 (5 bases). Germline loops: CDR1 DFQATT, CDR2 SNEGSKA (reference sequence). The CDR3 is 15 amino acids. The V end was cut by 4 bases, the J end by 0 bases, with 15 bases between. The chain's CDR3 is CSATDSTKMNTEAFF. The CDR3 DNA reads TGCAGTGCTACTGACAGTACCAAGATGAACACTGAAGCTTTCTTT.

This rearrangement joins TRBV28 to TRBJ1-2, with 10 nucleotides matching TRBD1. Trimming removed 1 base from V and 5 bases from J; junction bases left unmatched: 4. Per the germline V gene, CDR1 is MDHEN and CDR2 is SYDVKM. The CDR3 is made up of 15 amino acids. The CDR3: CASSLLTGGAYGYTF. In DNA form, the CDR3 reads TGTGCCAGCAGTTTATTGACAGGGGGCGCGTATGGCTACACCTTC.

The rearrangement joins TRBV7-2 to TRBJ2-7; D remains ambiguous. The CDR3 is 13 amino acids. Trimming took off 2 bases at V and 5 bases at J, with 10 bases between the two ends. Germline V lookup: CDR1 SGHTA, CDR2 FQGNSA. CDR3: CASSLTLSHEQYF. DNA for the CDR3: TGTGCCAGCAGCTTAACTCTTAGCCACGAGCAGTACTTC.

J is TRBJ2-2 and V is TRBV28, with 8 bases lining up with TRBD2. J gave up 4 bases and V 2 bases, and 6 bases lay outside the gene matches. The CDR3 extends over 16 amino acids. CDR1 is MDHEN, CDR2 SYDVKM, per germline. The CDR3 coding sequence is TGTGCCAGCAGTTTACTAAGCGGGAGAGGCACCGGGGAGCTGTTTTTT. As protein: CASSLLSGRGTGELFF.

CDR3 DNA sequence: TGTGCCAGCAGACCCGGACAGGGCGACCAGTACTTC. As protein: CASRPGQGDQYF. This chain links TRBV6-5 with TRBJ2-7; TRBD1 agrees at 8 bases. V shed 6 bases, J shed 10 bases, and the junction held 8 bases outside the gene matches. CDR1 is MNHEY and CDR2 is SVGAGI in the germline V gene. The CDR3 covers 12 residues.

This rearrangement joins TRBV7-8 to TRBJ1-1; TRBD1 is a possible D gene (5 bases). Germline CDR1 SGHVS, CDR2 FQNEAQ. The length of the CDR3 is 13 residues. Trimming removed 5 bases at V and 2 bases at J, with 9 bases between. The CDR3 loop is CASSQRGNTEAFF. In DNA form, the CDR3 reads TGTGCCAGCAGCCAAAGGGGAAACACTGAAGCTTTCTTT.

J is TRBJ2-4 and V is TRBV15, with D perhaps TRBD2 (5 bases). The CDR3 consists of 16 residues. Germline CDR1 LNHNV, CDR2 YYDKDF (reference sequence). Trimming cost V 5 bases and J 0 bases, with 14 bases left between them. The CDR3 protein is CATSPYSGLAKNIQYF. The DNA for the CDR3 is TGTGCCACCAGCCCCTACAGCGGATTAGCCAAAAACATTCAGTACTTC.

The gene calls are TRBV5-1 and TRBJ1-1; TRBD1 is a possible D gene (6 bases). V lost 4 bases to trimming and J lost 4 bases, with 8 bases between them. Germline CDR1 reads SGHRS; CDR2 reads YFSETQ. This CDR3 region has 12 residues. The DNA for the CDR3 is TGCGCCAGCAGCCAACAGGGCACTGAAGCTTTCTTT. Translation: CASSQQGTEAFF.

The genes are TRBV5-1 and TRBJ1-1; 7 bases are a match to TRBD1. CDR1 is SGHRS and CDR2 is YFSETQ in the germline V gene. The CDR3 loop spans 15 amino acids. J lost 7 bases, V lost 4 bases, and 13 bases had no gene match. DNA for the CDR3: TGCGCCAGCAGCCCGGAGACAGGGTTGAGTGGTGAAGCTTTCTTT. Translation: CASSPETGLSGEAFF.